A single sample gave rise to the 2 T cell receptor beta chains below, sequenced in a study of Ad26.COV2.S vaccination and SARS-CoV-2 variants. As for treatment: some 20 received Ad26.COV2.S at low or high dose, single or two shots; about five received placebo; per-sample allocation not given. Sampling occurred on day 63 after the first vaccine or placebo injection. Clones were sequenced by immunoSEQ multiplex PCR, and TCRdb holds only the in-frame ones, with some missing. The table shows about 400,000 clones, with about nine tenths occurring only once. Material: peripheral blood, obtained in a trial of Ad26.COV2.S vaccine versus placebo. Receptors were obtained from a person aged 18-60 years who received the Ad26.COV2.S COVID-19 vaccine or a placebo.

This clone showed up just a few times. The rearrangement uses TRBV4-1 and TRBJ2-2; TRBD1 matches 8 bases. Per the germline V gene, CDR1 is MGHRA and CDR2 is YSYEKL. The V and J ends lost 4 bases and 6 bases, in that order; junction bases with no gene match: 7. This CDR3 is built from 15 residues. This chain's CDR3 is CASSPRDRNPGELFF. In nucleotides, the CDR3 is TGCGCCAGCAGCCCAAGGGACAGGAATCCCGGGGAGCTGTTTTTT.

V gene TRBV6-4 combines with J gene TRBJ2-7, with D possibly matching TRBD2 (5 bases). From germline, CDR1 is MRHNA and CDR2 SNTAGT. The CDR3 is 14 residues long. V was shortened by 5 bases and J by 0 bases, with 11 bases between the two germline ends. This CDR3 reads CASSPDEGSYEQYF. CDR3 coding DNA: TGTGCCAGCAGTCCCGATGAGGGCTCCTACGAGCAGTACTTC.